This is a list of T cell receptor beta chains from one sample in a study of blood T cells in healthy people across ages. TCRdb re-analysed the 5' RACE reads in MiXCR, keeping a single row per CDR3 protein. The sample yields more than 1 million distinct CDR3 sequences, 40% to 55% seen once. The sequencing sample was made of blood. The receptor set was obtained from a woman in her sixties or seventies in good health. Both conserved end residues are part of each CDR3. Each record gives: V gene, D gene, clone size, J gene, CDR3 DNA, CDR3 protein. A D gene is named only where the DNA matches it firmly. The listing skips clone size in some rows; elsewhere it reads once, few, many or a size class.

v_call: TRBV5-1
d_call: NA
clone_size: NA
j_call: TRBJ2-3
cdr3_nt: TGCGCCAGCAGCGTGGACACAAATACGCAGTATTTT
cdr3_aa: CASSVDTNTQYF

v_call: TRBV29-1
d_call: TRBD1
clone_size: NA
j_call: TRBJ1-2
cdr3_nt: TGCAGCGCGGGGACAGAAGGATTTGGCTACACCTTC
cdr3_aa: CSAGTEGFGYTF

v_call: TRBV4-1
d_call: NA
clone_size: few
j_call: TRBJ1-2
cdr3_nt: TGCGCCAGCAGCCAAGATGGCACCGGCCTTAAGGGCTACACCTTC
cdr3_aa: CASSQDGTGLKGYTF

v_call: TRBV30
d_call: TRBD2
clone_size: NA
j_call: TRBJ2-1
cdr3_nt: TGTGCCTGGAACGGCGGGGGGTGGGAGCAGTTCTTC
cdr3_aa: CAWNGGGWEQFF

v_call: TRBV28
d_call: NA
clone_size: NA
j_call: TRBJ1-6
cdr3_nt: TGTACCAGCAGTTTTGGAAGGTTACCCGGCTCACCCCTCCACTTT
cdr3_aa: CTSSFGRLPGSPLHF

v_call: TRBV3-1
d_call: TRBD2
clone_size: few
j_call: TRBJ2-5
cdr3_nt: TGTGCCAGCAGACTGACTAGCGGACAAGAGACCCAGTACTTC
cdr3_aa: CASRLTSGQETQYF

v_call: TRBV12-3/TRBV12-4
d_call: NA
clone_size: many
j_call: TRBJ2-6
cdr3_nt: TGTGCCAGCAGGGCCTCTGGGGCCAACGTCCTGACTTTC
cdr3_aa: CASRASGANVLTF

v_call: TRBV15
d_call: NA
clone_size: few
j_call: TRBJ2-7
cdr3_nt: TGTGCCACCAGCAGAGCCGGGGTCATTGGCTACGAGCAGTACTTC
cdr3_aa: CATSRAGVIGYEQYF

v_call: TRBV27
d_call: TRBD1
clone_size: many
j_call: TRBJ2-7
cdr3_nt: TGTGCCAGCAGTTTTAGTCAGGGGGTCTACGAGCAGTACTTC
cdr3_aa: CASSFSQGVYEQYF

v_call: TRBV12-3/TRBV12-4
d_call: NA
clone_size: NA
j_call: TRBJ1-1
cdr3_nt: TGTGCCAGCAGTTTAATTTCAGGGGTGGAAGCTTTCTTT
cdr3_aa: CASSLISGVEAFF

v_call: TRBV10-3
d_call: NA
clone_size: NA
j_call: TRBJ2-1
cdr3_nt: TGTGCCATTCGAGGGGCTAGCAGCTACAATGAGCAGTTCTTC
cdr3_aa: CAIRGASSYNEQFF

v_call: TRBV27
d_call: NA
clone_size: NA
j_call: TRBJ2-1
cdr3_nt: TGTGCCAGCAGGCAACAGGGAAGGTCCTACGAGCAGTTCTTC
cdr3_aa: CASRQQGRSYEQFF